This T cell receptor beta chain was captured by sequencing in a study of blood T cells in healthy people across ages. General observations from the study: Significant beta diversity loss was already apparent by age roughly 40, declining roughly linearly.

In regard to this clonotype: Its target is unknown.

A second PCR of roughly 6 to 12 cycles used a sample-barcoded 5' primer and a J-beta primer mix. Every sample produced at least 3 million CDR3-containing paired-end reads. TCRdb re-derived calls from the 5' RACE reads in MiXCR, one entry per CDR3 protein. The repertoire holds about 1.4 million distinct CDR3 sequences, roughly 64% seen once, with 6.7% in the top ten. CDR3 length: 16 residues. Trimming stripped 6 bases from V and 4 bases from J, with 16 bases between. Germline assignment: CDR1 SGHTA and CDR2 FQGNSA. The sequenced sample consisted of blood. This receptor was obtained from a man between 18 and 35 years old in good health. V and J are TRBV7-2 and TRBJ1-6; the D gene is possibly TRBD1 (6 bases). DNA of the CDR3: TGTGCCAGCAGACCCGGACAGACTCCTTATAATTCACCCCTCCACTTT. Translated: CASRPGQTPYNSPLHF.